The source of this T cell receptor beta chain is a study of blood T cell repertoires in COVID-19. The CDR3 is 12 residues long. Germline CDR1 SNHLY, CDR2 FYNNEI. Between the trimmed V and J ends, which lost 8 bases and 2 bases, there was a span of 9 bases. Clones were sequenced by immunoSEQ multiplex PCR, and TCRdb holds only the in-frame ones, with some missing. The data contain under 300,000 clones, about nine tenths of them singletons. The chain recombines TRBV2 with TRBJ2-5; D unclear. The sample comprised PBMCs or T cells enriched from blood (not recorded which). The TCR comes from a woman in her thirties with acute COVID-19. The CDR3 protein is CASEPRQETQYF. CDR3 nucleotide sequence: TGTGCCAGCGAGCCGCGACAAGAGACCCAGTACTTC.